This T cell receptor (beta chain) derives from a study of T cells in Graves' hyperthyroidism and ophthalmopathy. The CDR3 extends over 16 amino acids. The V end was cut by 5 bases, the J end by 2 bases, with 18 bases between. This clonotype has a count of ten or more. Patients were aged 18 to 65, had disease duration under 2 months, and had newly diagnosed hyperthyroidism. Patients showing uncontrolled infection, other autoimmune disease, pregnancy or lactation were ineligible. Diagnosis relied on clinical symptoms, serum thyroxine and TRAb, thyroid ultrasound and orbital computed tomography. From approximately 9.5 ml of fresh peripheral blood, PBMCs were isolated. RNA transcripts yielded amplified TCR beta CDR3 regions. TCR CDR3 regions were first amplified by RT-PCR with HTBI primers. MiXCR, run by TCRdb on the multiplex PCR reads, gives a single entry per CDR3 protein. The sample lists fewer than 700,000 distinct CDR3 sequences; around 15% were seen once.

This receptor was identified in a woman aged 30 to 39 with Graves' hyperthyroidism. The chain employs TRBV12-3 or TRBV12-4 and TRBJ1-1; maybe TRBD1 (6 bases). Sequencing was performed on blood. The CDR3 sequence is CASSPSGQILNTEAFF. For the CDR3, the DNA is TGTGCCAGCAGTCCCTCCGGACAGATACTAAACACTGAAGCTTTCTTT.